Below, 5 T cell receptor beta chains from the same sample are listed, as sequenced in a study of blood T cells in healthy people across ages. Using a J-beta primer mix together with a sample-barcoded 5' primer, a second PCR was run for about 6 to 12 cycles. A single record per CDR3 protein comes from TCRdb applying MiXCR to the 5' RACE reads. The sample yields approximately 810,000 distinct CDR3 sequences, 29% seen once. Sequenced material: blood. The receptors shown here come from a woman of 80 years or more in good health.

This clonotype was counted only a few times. The CDR3 nucleotides are TGTGCCAGCAGCCTTGGCGACAGGGCGTGGGAAAAACTGTTTTTT. This gives the protein CASSLGDRAWEKLFF. This chain uses TRBV7-9 with TRBJ1-4; 7 bases align to TRBD1. Germline assignment: CDR1 SEHNR and CDR2 FQNEAQ (reference sequence). The J segment lost 8 bases and the V segment lost 5 bases, leaving 11 bases of the junction unmatched. The CDR3 consists of 15 residues.

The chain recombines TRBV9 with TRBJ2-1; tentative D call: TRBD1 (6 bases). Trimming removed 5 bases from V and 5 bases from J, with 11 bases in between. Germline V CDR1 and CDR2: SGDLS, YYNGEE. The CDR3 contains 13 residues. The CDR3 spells CASRADRNNEQFF. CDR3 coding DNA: TGTGCCAGCAGAGCAGACAGGAACAATGAGCAGTTCTTC.

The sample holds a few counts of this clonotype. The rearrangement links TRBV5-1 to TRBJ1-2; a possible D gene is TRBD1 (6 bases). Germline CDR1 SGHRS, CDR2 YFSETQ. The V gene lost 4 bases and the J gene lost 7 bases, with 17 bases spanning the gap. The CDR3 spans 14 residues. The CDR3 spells CASSPDSTERGYTF. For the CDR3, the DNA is TGCGCCAGCAGCCCGGACAGTACGGAGCGTGGCTACACCTTC.

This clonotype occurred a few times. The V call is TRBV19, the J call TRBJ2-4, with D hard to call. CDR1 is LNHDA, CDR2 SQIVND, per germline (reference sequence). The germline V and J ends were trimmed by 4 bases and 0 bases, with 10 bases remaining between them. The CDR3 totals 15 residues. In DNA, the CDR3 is TGTGCCAGTAGTACCAGCGACTTAGCCAAAAACATTCAGTACTTC. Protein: CASSTSDLAKNIQYF.

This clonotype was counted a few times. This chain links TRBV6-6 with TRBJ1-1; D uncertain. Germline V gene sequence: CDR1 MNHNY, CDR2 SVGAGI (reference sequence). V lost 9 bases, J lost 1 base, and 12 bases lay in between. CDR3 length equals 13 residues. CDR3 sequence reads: CASSLLANTEAFF. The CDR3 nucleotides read TGTGCCAGTTCACTTCTGGCGAACACTGAAGCTTTCTTT.